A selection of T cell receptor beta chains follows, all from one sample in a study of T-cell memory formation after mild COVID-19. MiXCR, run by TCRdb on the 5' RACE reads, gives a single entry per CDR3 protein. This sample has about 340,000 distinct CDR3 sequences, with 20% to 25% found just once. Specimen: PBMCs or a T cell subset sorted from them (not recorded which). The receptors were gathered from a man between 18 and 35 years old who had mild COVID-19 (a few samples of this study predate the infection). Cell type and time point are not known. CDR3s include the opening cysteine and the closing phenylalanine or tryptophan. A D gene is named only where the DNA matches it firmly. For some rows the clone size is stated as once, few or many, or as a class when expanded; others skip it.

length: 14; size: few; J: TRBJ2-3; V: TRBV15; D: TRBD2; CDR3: CATSAGGATDTQYF; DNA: TGTGCCACCTCCGCGGGGGGTGCCACAGATACGCAGTATTTT
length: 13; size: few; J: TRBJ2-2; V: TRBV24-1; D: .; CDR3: CATRAPNTGELFF; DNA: TGTGCCACCAGGGCACCAAACACCGGGGAGCTGTTTTTT
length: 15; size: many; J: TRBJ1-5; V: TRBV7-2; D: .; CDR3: CASSVERGRNQPQHF; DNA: TGTGCCAGCAGCGTAGAACGGGGGCGTAATCAGCCCCAGCATTTT
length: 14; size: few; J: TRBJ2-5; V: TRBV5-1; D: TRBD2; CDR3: CASRAGGYQETQYF; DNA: TGCGCCAGCAGAGCGGGGGGATACCAAGAGACCCAGTACTTC
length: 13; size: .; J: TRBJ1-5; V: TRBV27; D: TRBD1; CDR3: CASSGQGRQPQHF; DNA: TGTGCCAGCAGTGGACAGGGTCGTCAGCCCCAGCATTTT
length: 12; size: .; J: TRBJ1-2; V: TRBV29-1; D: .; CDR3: CSDGGRGYGYTF; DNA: TGCAGCGATGGGGGCAGGGGCTATGGCTACACCTTC
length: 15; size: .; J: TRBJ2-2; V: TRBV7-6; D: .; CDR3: CASSARGESAGELFF; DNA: TGTGCCAGCAGCGCCAGGGGGGAATCCGCCGGGGAGCTGTTTTTT
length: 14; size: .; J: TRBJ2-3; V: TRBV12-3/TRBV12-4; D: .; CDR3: CASSPGESTDTQYF; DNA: TGTGCCAGCAGCCCCGGTGAGAGCACAGATACGCAGTATTTT
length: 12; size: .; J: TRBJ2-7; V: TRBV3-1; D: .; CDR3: CASSRNTYEQYF; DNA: TGTGCCAGCAGCCGTAACACTTACGAGCAGTACTTC
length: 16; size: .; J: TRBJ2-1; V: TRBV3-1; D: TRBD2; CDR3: CASSRTGTRVSYEQFF; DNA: TGTGCCAGCAGTCGTACCGGGACTAGAGTCTCCTATGAGCAGTTCTTC